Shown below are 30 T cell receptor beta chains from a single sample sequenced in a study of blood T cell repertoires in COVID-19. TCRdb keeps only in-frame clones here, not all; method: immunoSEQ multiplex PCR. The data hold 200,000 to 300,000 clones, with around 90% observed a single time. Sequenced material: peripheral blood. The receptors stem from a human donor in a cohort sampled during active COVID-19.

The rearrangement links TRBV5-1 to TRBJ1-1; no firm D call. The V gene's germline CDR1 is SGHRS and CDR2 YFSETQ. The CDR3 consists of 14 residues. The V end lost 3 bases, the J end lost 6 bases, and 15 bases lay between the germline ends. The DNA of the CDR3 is TGCGCCAGCAGCTCGCAGAGCGGAAAGGCTGAAGCTTTCTTT. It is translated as CASSSQSGKAEAFF.

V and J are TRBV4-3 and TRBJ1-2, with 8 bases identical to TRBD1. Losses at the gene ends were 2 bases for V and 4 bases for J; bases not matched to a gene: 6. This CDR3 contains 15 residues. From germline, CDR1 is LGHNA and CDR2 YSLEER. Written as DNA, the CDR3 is TGCGCCAGCAGCCAAAAGGGGGACAGGCTCTATGGCTACACCTTC. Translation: CASSQKGDRLYGYTF.

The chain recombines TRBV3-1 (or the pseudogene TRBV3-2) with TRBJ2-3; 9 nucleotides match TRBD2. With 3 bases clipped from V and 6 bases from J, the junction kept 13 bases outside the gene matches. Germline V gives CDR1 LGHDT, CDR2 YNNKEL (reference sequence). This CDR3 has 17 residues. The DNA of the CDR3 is TGTGCCAGCAGCCAGAGTGGGGCTAGCGGGACATGGGATACGCAGTATTTT. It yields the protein CASSQSGASGTWDTQYF.

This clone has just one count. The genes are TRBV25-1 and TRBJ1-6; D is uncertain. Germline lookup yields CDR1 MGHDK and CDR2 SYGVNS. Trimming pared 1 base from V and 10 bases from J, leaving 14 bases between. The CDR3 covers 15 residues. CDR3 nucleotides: TGTGCCAGCAGTGAATTTACGGGTTCCGCCTCACCCCTCCACTTT. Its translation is CASSEFTGSASPLHF.

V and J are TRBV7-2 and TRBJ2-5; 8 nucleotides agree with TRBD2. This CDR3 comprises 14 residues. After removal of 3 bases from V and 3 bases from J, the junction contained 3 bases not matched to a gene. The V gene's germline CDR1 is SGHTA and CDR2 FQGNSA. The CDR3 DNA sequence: TGTGCCAGCAGCTTCGGGGGGGGAAAAGAGACCCAGTACTTC. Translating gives CASSFGGGKETQYF.

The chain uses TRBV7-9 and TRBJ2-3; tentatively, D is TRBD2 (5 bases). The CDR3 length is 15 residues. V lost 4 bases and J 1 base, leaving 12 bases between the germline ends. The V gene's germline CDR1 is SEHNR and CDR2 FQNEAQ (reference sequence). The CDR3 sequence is CASSSTSGRTDTQYF. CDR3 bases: TGTGCCAGCAGCTCGACCAGCGGACGCACAGATACGCAGTATTTT.

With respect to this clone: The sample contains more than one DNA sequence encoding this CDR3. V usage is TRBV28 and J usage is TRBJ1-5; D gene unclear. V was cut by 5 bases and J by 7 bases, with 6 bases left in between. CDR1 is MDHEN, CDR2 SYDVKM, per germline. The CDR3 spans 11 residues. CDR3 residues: CASSRGQPQHF. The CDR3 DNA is TGTGCCAGCAGTAGAGGGCAGCCCCAGCATTTT.

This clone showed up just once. CDR3 protein: CASEMGAGSSYEQYF. The CDR3 DNA reads TGTGCCAGCGAAATGGGGGCAGGGTCCTCCTACGAGCAGTACTTC. V gene TRBV28 combines with J gene TRBJ2-7; D possibly corresponds to TRBD1 (6 bases). The CDR3 consists of 15 residues. Trimming removed 8 bases at V and 0 bases at J, with 17 bases between. CDR1 and CDR2 from the germline V gene are MDHEN and SYDVKM.

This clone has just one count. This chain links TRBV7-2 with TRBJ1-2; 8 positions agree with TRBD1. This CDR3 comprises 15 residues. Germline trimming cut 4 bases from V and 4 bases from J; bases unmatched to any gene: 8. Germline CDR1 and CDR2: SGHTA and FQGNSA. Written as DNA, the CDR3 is TGTGCCAGCAGCTCTACTCTGGACAGGGTCTATGGCTACACCTTC. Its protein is CASSSTLDRVYGYTF.

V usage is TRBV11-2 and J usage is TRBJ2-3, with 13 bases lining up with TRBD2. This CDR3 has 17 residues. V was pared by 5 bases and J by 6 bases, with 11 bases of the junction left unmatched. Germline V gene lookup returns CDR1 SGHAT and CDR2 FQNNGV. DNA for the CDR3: TGTGCCAGCAGCCCCCGGACTAGCGGGGGTTCAGGGGATACGCAGTATTTT. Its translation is CASSPRTSGGSGDTQYF.

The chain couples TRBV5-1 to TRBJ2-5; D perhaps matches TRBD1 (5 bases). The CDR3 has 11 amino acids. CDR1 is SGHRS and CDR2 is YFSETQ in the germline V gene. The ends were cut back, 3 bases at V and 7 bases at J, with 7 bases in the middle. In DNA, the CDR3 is TGCGCCAGCAGCTGGGGCGGGACCCAGTACTTC. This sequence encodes CASSWGGTQYF.

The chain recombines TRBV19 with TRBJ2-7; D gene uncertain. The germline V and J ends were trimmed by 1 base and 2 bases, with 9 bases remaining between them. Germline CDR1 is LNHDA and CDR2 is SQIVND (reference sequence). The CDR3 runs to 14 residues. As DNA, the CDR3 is TGTGCCAGTAGTATAGCCCACACCACCTACGAGCAGTACTTC. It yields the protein CASSIAHTTYEQYF.

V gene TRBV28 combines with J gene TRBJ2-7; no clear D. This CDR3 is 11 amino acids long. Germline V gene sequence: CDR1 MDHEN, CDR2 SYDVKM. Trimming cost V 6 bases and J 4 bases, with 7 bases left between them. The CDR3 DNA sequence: TGTGCCAGCAGGGCGAGGTACGAGCAGTACTTC. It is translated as CASRARYEQYF.

CDR3 residues: CASSPRLETGTF. In DNA, the CDR3 is TGTGCCAGCAGCCCACGATTAGAGACTGGGACCTTC. The V and J genes are TRBV7-8 and TRBJ1-2; D unclear. The germline gives CDR1 SGHVS, CDR2 FQNEAQ. There are 12 residues in the CDR3. V was pared by 5 bases and J by 14 bases, with 18 bases between.

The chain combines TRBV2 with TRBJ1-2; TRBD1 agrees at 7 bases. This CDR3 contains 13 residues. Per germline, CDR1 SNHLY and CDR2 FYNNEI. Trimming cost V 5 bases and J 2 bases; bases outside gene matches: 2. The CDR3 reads CASSTGENYGYTF. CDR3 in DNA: TGTGCCAGCAGTACAGGGGAAAACTATGGCTACACCTTC.

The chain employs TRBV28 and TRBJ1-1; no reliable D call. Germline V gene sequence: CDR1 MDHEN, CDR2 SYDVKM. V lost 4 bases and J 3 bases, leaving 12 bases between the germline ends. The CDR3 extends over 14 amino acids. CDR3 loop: CASSYGRGDTEAFF. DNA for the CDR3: TGTGCCAGCAGTTACGGTCGGGGAGACACTGAAGCTTTCTTT.

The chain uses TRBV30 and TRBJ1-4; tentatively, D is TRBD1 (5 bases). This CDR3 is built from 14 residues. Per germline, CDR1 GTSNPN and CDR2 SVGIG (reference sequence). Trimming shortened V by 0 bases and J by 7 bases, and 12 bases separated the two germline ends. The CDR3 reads CAWSVTRGGEKLFF. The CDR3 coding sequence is TGTGCCTGGAGTGTTACAAGGGGAGGTGAAAAACTGTTTTTT.

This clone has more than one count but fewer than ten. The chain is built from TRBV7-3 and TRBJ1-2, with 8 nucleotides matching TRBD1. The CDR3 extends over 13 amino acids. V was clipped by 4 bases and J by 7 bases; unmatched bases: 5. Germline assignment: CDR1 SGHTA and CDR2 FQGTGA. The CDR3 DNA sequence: TGTGCCAGCAGCTACGGACAGGGAAGTGGCTACACCTTC. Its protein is CASSYGQGSGYTF.

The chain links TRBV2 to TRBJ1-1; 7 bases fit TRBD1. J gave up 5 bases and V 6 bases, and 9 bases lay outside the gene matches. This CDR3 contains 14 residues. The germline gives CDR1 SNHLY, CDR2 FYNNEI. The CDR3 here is CASRRDSGFTEAFF. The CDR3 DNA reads TGTGCCAGCAGAAGGGACAGCGGTTTTACTGAAGCTTTCTTT. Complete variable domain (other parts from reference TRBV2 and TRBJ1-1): EPEVTQTPSHQVTQMGQEVILRCVPISNHLYFYWYRQILGQKVEFLVSFYNNEISEKSEIFDDQFSVERPDGSNFTLKIRSTKLEDSAMYFCASRRDSGFTEAFFGQGTRLTVV.

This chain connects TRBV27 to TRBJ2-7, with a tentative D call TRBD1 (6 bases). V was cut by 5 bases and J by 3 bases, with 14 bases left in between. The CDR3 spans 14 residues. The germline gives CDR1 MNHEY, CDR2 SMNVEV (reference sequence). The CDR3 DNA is TGTGCCAGCAGTGTAACAGGGTTAGGCTACGAGCAGTACTTC. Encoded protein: CASSVTGLGYEQYF.

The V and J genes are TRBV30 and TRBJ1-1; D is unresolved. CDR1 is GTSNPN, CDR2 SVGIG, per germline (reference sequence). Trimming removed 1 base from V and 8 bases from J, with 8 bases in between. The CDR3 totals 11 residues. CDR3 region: CAWSEAAEAFF. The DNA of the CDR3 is TGTGCCTGGAGTGAAGCAGCGGAAGCTTTCTTT.

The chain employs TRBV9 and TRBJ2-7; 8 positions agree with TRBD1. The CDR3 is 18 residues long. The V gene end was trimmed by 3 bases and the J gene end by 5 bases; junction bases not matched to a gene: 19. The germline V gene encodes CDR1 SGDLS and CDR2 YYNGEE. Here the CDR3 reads CASSASSGKGQEVHEQYF. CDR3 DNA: TGTGCCAGCAGCGCCAGCTCAGGAAAGGGACAGGAGGTCCACGAGCAGTACTTC.

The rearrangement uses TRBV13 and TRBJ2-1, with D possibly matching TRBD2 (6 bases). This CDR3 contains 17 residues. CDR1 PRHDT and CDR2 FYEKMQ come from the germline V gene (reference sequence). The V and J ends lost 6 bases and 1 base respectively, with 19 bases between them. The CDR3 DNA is TGTGCCAGCAGTCGCGGCCTCGCGGGGCATTCCTACAATGAGCAGTTCTTC. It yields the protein CASSRGLAGHSYNEQFF.

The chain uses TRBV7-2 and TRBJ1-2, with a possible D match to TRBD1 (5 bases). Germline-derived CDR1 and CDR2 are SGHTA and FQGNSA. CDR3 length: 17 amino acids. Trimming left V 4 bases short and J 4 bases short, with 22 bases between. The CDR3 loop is CASSSVVGTGGIYGYTF. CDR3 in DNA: TGTGCCAGCAGCTCGGTGGTCGGGACGGGGGGAATCTATGGCTACACCTTC. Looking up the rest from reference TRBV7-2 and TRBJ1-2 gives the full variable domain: GAGVSQSPSNKVTEKGKDVELRCDPISGHTALYWYRQSLGQGLEFLIYFQGNSAPDKSGLPSDRFSAERTGGSVSTLTIQRTQQEDSAVYLCASSSVVGTGGIYGYTFGSGTRLTVV.

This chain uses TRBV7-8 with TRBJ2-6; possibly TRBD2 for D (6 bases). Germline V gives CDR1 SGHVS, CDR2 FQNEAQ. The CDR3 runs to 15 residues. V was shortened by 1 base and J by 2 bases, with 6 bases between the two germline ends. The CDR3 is CASSLGTTGANVLTF. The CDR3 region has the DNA TGTGCCAGCAGCTTAGGGACTACTGGGGCCAACGTCCTGACTTTC.

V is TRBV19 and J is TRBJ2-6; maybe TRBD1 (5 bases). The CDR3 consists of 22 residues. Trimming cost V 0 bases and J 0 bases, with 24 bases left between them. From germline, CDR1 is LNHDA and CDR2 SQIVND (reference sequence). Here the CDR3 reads CASSIEVWGHATDPSGANVLTF. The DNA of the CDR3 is TGTGCCAGTAGTATAGAAGTGTGGGGCCATGCGACAGACCCCTCTGGGGCCAACGTCCTGACTTTC.

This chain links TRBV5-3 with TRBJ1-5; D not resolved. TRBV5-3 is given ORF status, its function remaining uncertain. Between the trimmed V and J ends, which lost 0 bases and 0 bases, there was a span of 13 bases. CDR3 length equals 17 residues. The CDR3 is CARSLAQRNNSNQPQHF. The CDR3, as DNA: TGTGCCAGAAGCTTGGCACAGAGAAACAATAGCAATCAGCCCCAGCATTTT.

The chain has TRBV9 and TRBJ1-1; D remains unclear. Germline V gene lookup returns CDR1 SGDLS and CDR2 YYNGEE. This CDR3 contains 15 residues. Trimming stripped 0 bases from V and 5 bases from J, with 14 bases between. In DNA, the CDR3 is TGTGCCAGCAGCGTAGGGGTAGGGCGGGAGACTGAAGCTTTCTTT. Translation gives CASSVGVGRETEAFF.

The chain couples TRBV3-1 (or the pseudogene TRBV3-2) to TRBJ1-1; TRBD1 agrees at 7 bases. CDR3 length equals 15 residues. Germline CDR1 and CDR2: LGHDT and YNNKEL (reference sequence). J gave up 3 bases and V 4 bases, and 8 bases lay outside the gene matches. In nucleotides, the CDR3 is TGTGCCAGCAGCCCGACAGGGTCTAGGGACACTGAAGCTTTCTTT. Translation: CASSPTGSRDTEAFF.

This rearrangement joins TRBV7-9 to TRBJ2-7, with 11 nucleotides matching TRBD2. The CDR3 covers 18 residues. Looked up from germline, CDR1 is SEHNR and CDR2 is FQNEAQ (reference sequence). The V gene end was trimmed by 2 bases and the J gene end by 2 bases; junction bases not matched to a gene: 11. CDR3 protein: CASSLTPLAGGNPYEQYF. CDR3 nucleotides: TGTGCCAGCAGCTTAACGCCGCTAGCGGGAGGTAACCCCTACGAGCAGTACTTC.